This T cell receptor beta chain was sequenced during a study of shared clonotypes between healthy human individuals (TCRdb year 2020). Context from the whole study: The cohort included three men and a couple of women between 18 and 49 years of age. For each donor, CD4 naive and CD4 memory were each given three plates, CD8 naive was given two plates, and CD8 memory was given one plate. The study deeply sequenced blood TCR repertoires of about five healthy adults to estimate repertoire size and the extent of clonotype sharing between individuals. Different laboratories and diverse techniques were used to prepare libraries and sequence TCR repertoires, to increase sequencing depth and limit assay-specific biases. Per donor, leukapheresis produced somewhere between about 0.94 and 9 billion PBMCs. Results the study describes overall, beyond this receptor: Pairwise subsampling indicated that sequencing depth was expected to affect the degree of clonotype sharing among donors. The small number of donors limited the genetic and exposure-history diversity represented. Naive subsets generally had larger estimated clonotype richness than memory subsets did. Sampling was limited to blood, and TCR repertoires in tissue likely differ from TCR repertoires in blood. Across a few donors, approximately 4.6% of naive CD4, 3% to 3.5% of naive CD8, around 2.5% of memory CD4, and about 0.44% of memory CD8 clonotypes were shared. Higher generation probabilities were observed for clonotypes shared by all four sorted-subset donors than for non-shared clonotypes. Incomplete sequencing was indicated by rarefaction of sorted-subset datasets, despite the large sequencing depth.

Details on this clone: Its antigen specificity is not known. Base qualities are not recorded, but no much larger clone differs from it by a single base.

Using the deep immunoSEQ assay, multiplex PCR amplified TCR CDR3 regions from genomic DNA. Extracted genomic DNA from each cell subset was distributed evenly across all wells of several immunoSEQ 96-well plates, and each plate was treated as a replicate. For sorted subsets, about 200 ng genomic DNA, equal to about 30,000 T cell genomes, was loaded into each replicate PCR. Purified libraries were measured with a Qubit 3.0 fluorometer, size-checked on a Bioanalyzer 2100, and measured again with the KAPA Library Quantification kit. Each immunoSEQ 96-well plate was sequenced on its own single-read 150-cycle Illumina NextSeq 550 flow cell. For the original study's pipeline: Because the immunoSEQ output included only junctional sequences and no quality scores, the filtering could not be the same as the filtering used for full-length reads. To assign V/J genes and CDR3, sequences were annotated using PyIR, a Python wrapper for IgBLAST v1.9, with IMGT germline references. Reads were removed for weak V/J assignments (E-value above 1e-6), missing CDR3, stop codons, out-of-frame junctions, or ambiguous translated residues. V3J clonotypes were defined as sequences sharing the same inferred V gene, J gene, and CDR3 amino acid sequence. The percentage overlap between two repertoires was calculated by dividing the number of shared unique clonotypes by the size of the smaller repertoire. Richness of each repertoire was evaluated using RTK rarefaction, the Chao1 estimator, and Recon v2.1 estimates of unobserved clonotypes. For all TCRbeta clonotypes obtained by the gDNA method from a few donors, generation probabilities were computed with OLGA. Not all clones reach the TCRdb copy of this immuneACCESS table, which keeps in-frame sequences only. Checked studies attribute under half of the gap to unresolved V genes and leave the rest unexplained. The DNA was the basis for D and trimming; V, J and clone size are from that table. For this sample there are a few million clones; roughly nine tenths appear just once. The top ten hold around 0.14% of the sample.

Inclusive of the bounding cysteine and phenylalanine, the CDR3 is 14 residues long. Only CDR3 DNA is held: 42 bases, read in frame from base 1. V was cut back by 5 bases and J by 0 bases, leaving a gap of 13 bases between them. The germline V gene (reference sequence) specifies GTSNPN as CDR1 and SVGIG as CDR2. The donors were healthy, HIV-negative adults with no recently reported acute infections or vaccinations. All donors were Caucasian adults living in Nashville, Tennessee, USA. Magnetic negative selection was used to enrich CD4+ T cells, after which naive cells were positively selected on CD45RA and the negative fraction became the memory subset. After blood collection by leukapheresis, PBMCs were isolated using Ficoll-Histopaque density gradient centrifugation and then cryopreserved in the vapor phase of liquid nitrogen. Analytical flow cytometry was used to check the purity and quantity of every magnetically sorted T cell population. Genomic DNA was isolated from each sorted fraction and quantified by UV absorbance on a Nanodrop 2000c.

Recombination joined TRBV30 with TRBJ1-2; the D region possibly corresponds to TRBD1 (5 bases align). The specimen was naive CD4+ T cells sorted from blood. Explained via the paper, the cell subset or site label denotes: CD45RA+ positively selected. The TCR was taken from a man younger than 35 in good health. The CDR3: CAWEVDTTNYGYTF. Read as DNA, the sequence is TGTGCCTGGGAGGTGGACACAACTAACTATGGCTACACCTTC.